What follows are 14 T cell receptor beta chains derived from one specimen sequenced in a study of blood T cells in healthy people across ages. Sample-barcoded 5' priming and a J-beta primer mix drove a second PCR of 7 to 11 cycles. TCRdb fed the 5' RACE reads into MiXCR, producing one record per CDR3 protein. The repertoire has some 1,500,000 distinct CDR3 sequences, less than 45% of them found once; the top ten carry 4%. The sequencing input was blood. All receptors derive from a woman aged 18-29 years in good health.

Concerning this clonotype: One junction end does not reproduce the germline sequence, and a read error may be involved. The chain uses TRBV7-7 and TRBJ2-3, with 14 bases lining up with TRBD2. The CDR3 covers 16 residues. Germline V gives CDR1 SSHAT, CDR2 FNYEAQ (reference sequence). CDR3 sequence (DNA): TGTGCTAGCAGCTCGGGACTAGCGGGAGCGGCAGATACGCAGTATTTT. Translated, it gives CASSSGLAGAADTQYF.

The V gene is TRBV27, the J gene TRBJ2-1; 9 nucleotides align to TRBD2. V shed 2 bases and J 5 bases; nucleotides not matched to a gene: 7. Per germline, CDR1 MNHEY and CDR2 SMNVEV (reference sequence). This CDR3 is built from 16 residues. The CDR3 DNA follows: TGTGCCAGCAGTTTACTAGCGGGATTGGTAAACAATGAGCAGTTCTTC. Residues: CASSLLAGLVNNEQFF.

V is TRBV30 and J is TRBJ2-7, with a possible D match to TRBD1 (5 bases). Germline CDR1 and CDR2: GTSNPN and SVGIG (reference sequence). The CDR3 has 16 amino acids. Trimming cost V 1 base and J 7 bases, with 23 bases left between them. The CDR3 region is CAWSAGWGSSYNEQYF. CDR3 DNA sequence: TGTGCCTGGAGTGCGGGTTGGGGCAGCTCCTACAATGAGCAGTACTTC.

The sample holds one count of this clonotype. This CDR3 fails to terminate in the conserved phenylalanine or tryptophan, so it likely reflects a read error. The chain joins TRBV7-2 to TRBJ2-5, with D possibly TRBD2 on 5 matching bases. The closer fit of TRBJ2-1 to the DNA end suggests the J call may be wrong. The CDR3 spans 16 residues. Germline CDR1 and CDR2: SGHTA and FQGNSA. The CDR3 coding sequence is TGTGCCAGCAGCTTCCACCTCACTAGTTTCCAAGAGACCCAGTTCTCC. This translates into CASSFHLTSFQETQFS.

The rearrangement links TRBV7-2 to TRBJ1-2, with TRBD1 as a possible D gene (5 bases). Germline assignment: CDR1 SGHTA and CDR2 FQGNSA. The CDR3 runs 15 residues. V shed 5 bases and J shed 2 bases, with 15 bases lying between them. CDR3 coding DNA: TGTGCCAGCAGCCAAACCCGGGACGGCAACTATGGCTACACCTTC. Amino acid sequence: CASSQTRDGNYGYTF.

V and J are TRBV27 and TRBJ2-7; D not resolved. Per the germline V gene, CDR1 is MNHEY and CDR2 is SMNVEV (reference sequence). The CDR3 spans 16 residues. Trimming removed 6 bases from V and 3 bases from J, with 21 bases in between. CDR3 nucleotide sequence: TGTGCCAGCAGCCCCATGGGCCCGTCCCAAGTCTACGAGCAGTACTTC. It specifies CASSPMGPSQVYEQYF.

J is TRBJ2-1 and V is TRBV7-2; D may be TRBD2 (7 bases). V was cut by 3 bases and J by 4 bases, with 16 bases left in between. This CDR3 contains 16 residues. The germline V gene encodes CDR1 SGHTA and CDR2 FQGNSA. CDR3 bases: TGTGCCAGCAGCTTGCACCGAGGGGGGGAATACAATGAGCAGTTCTTC. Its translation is CASSLHRGGEYNEQFF.

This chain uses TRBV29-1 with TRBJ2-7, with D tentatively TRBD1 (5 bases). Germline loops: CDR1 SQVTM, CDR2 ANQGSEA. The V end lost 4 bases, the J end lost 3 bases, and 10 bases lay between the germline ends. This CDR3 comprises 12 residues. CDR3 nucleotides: TGCAGCGTTGGAGGCCAGGGCTACGAGCAGTACTTC. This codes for CSVGGQGYEQYF.

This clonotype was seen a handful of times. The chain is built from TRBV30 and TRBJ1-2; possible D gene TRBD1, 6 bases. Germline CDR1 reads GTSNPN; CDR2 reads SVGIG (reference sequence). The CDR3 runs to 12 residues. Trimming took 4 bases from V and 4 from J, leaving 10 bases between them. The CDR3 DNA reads TGTGCCTGGACAACAGGGTTCTATGGCTACACCTTC. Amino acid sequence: CAWTTGFYGYTF.

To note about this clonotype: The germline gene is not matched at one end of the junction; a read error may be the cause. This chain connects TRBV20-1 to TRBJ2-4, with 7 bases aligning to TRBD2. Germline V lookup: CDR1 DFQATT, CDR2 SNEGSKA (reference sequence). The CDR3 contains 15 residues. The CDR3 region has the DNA TGCAGTGCAGACGCGGGGGATCTAGCCAAAACCATTCAGTACTTC. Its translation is CSADAGDLAKTIQYF.

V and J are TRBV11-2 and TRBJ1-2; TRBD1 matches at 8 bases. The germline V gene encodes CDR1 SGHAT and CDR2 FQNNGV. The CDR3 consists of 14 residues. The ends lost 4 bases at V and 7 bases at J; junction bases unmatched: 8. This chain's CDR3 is CASSSPGQALGYTF. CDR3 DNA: TGTGCCAGCAGCTCCCCGGGACAGGCCCTTGGCTACACCTTC.

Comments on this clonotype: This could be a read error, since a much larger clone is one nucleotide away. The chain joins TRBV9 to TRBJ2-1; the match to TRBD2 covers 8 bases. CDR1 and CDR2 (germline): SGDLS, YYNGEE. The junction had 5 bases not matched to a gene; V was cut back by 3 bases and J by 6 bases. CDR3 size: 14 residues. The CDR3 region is CASSGETSVNEQFF. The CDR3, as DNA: TGTGCCAGCAGCGGGGAGACTAGCGTCAATGAGCAGTTCTTC.

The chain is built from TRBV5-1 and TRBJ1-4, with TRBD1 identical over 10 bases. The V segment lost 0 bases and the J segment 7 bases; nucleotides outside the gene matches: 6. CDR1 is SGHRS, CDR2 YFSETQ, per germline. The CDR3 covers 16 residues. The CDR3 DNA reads TGCGCCAGCAGCTTGGGGGGGACAGGGGTTGTTGAAAAACTGTTTTTT. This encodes CASSLGGTGVVEKLFF.

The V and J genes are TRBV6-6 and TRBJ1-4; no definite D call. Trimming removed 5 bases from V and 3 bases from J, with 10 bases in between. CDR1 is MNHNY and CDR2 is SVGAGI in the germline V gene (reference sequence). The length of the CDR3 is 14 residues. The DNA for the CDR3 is TGTGCCAGCAGTCGGGAGGGCCCTAATGAAAAACTGTTTTTT. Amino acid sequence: CASSREGPNEKLFF.